These 31 T cell receptor beta chains came from one sample sequenced in a study of human T cells and chemical hapten exposure. Time point noted: patch test 1, 2 weeks after DPC sensitization. Treatment: therapeutic diphenylcyclopropenone sensitization with weekly scalp DPC. TCRdb re-called the RACE reads with MiXCR, one entry per CDR3 protein. The data contain 80,000 to 100,000 distinct CDR3 sequences, roughly 12% of them singletons. The source was whole blood, collected in connection with sensitization to the hapten diphenylcyclopropenone (DPC). The source of these receptors is a woman in her forties with alopecia areata. Some clones in this sample may be carry-over from other donors' samples.

The DNA for the CDR3 is TGTGCCAGCAGGCCCTTGGAGGGCTGGATCACTGAAGCTTTCTTT. Its protein product is CASRPLEGWITEAFF. The genes are TRBV7-9 and TRBJ1-1; D gene uncertain. With 6 bases removed from V and 4 bases from J, the gap between germline ends came to 18 bases. There are 15 residues in the CDR3. From germline, CDR1 is SEHNR and CDR2 FQNEAQ (reference sequence).

The chain links TRBV12-3 or TRBV12-4 to TRBJ2-1, with TRBD2 as a possible D gene (6 bases). The CDR3 contains 12 residues. Trimming removed 8 bases from V and 4 bases from J, with 9 bases in between. The CDR3 protein is CASGGLYNEQFF. The DNA for the CDR3 is TGTGCCAGCGGGGGGTTGTACAATGAGCAGTTCTTC.

The sample holds a few counts of this clonotype. The chain employs TRBV2 and TRBJ2-3, with 7 bases matching TRBD2. V lost 2 bases, J lost 0 bases, and 11 bases stayed unmatched. Germline V gene sequence: CDR1 SNHLY, CDR2 FYNNEI. The CDR3 is 18 amino acids. The CDR3: CASSELSSASGSTDTQYF. The CDR3 DNA follows: TGTGCCAGCAGTGAATTATCCAGCGCTAGCGGAAGCACAGATACGCAGTATTTT.

This clonotype was observed a few times. This chain joins TRBV6-1 and TRBJ2-5, with TRBD1 matching over 8 bases. Germline-derived CDR1 and CDR2 are MNHNS and SASEGT. Unmatched junction bases numbered 6, after V lost 7 bases and J lost 5 bases. The CDR3 contains 13 residues. The CDR3 is CASTRTGRETQYF. DNA for the CDR3: TGTGCCAGCACCAGGACAGGGAGGGAGACCCAGTACTTC.

This chain's CDR3 is CASSLGGSGELFF. For the CDR3, the DNA is TGCGCCAGCAGTCTGGGGGGATCCGGGGAGCTGTTTTTT. The chain couples TRBV23-1 to TRBJ2-2; TRBD2 is a possible D gene (6 bases). TRBV23-1 is reported as an ORF; its role is uncertain. This CDR3 is built from 13 residues. V shed 4 bases and J shed 6 bases, with 9 bases lying between them.

This clonotype was observed a handful of times. The V gene is TRBV6-2 or TRBV6-3, the J gene TRBJ2-7; perhaps TRBD2 as D (6 bases). Trimming shortened V by 0 bases and J by 1 base, and 16 bases separated the two germline ends. CDR3 length: 17 amino acids. Germline CDR1 and CDR2: MNHEY and SVGEGT. The DNA for the CDR3 is TGTGCCAGCAGTTACTCAACTAGCACCTACCTTTCCTACGAGCAGTACTTC. Protein product: CASSYSTSTYLSYEQYF.

In this sample, this clonotype turned up a few times. The junction departs from the called germline gene at one end, perhaps through a read error. The J gene is TRBJ2-2, the V gene TRBV9; 7 positions agree with TRBD2. Germline CDR1 reads SGDLS; CDR2 reads YYNGEE. CDR3 length: 17 residues. For the CDR3, the DNA is TGTGCCAGCAGCGTAGATCCCCTAGCGGCGAAAACCGGGGAGCTGTTTTTT. Protein: CASSVDPLAAKTGELFF.

This clonotype has just a few counts. The gene calls are TRBV6-2 or TRBV6-3 and TRBJ2-5, with 9 positions matching TRBD2. Germline values: CDR1 MNHEY, CDR2 SVGEGT. V gave up 6 bases and J gave up 4 bases; unmatched junction bases: 9. There are 15 residues in the CDR3. The CDR3 region has the DNA TGTGCCAGCAGAGCGGCCGGACTAGCGCGAGAGACCCAGTACTTC. Protein: CASRAAGLARETQYF.

This clonotype came up a few times. The chain uses TRBV6-6 and TRBJ2-4; weak D call: TRBD1 (5 bases). The CDR3 length is 15 residues. Trimming took 7 bases from V and 3 from J, leaving 16 bases between them. Germline V CDR1 and CDR2: MNHNY, SVGAGI (reference sequence). CDR3 protein: CASTSATDGKNIQYF. In nucleotides, the CDR3 is TGTGCCAGCACCTCGGCGACAGATGGCAAAAACATTCAGTACTTC.

This clonotype was recorded at least ten times. This chain connects TRBV5-5 to TRBJ1-4; no clear D. In germline, CDR1 is SGHKS, CDR2 YYEKEE (reference sequence). The V end was cut by 1 base, the J end by 4 bases, with 8 bases between. CDR3 length: 14 amino acids. In DNA form, the CDR3 reads TGTGCCAGCAGCTTGAGCACCTTTAATGAAAAACTGTTTTTT. It specifies CASSLSTFNEKLFF.

This clonotype has more than one count but fewer than ten. The chain employs TRBV23-1 and TRBJ2-7; 7 bases are a match to TRBD1. TRBV23-1 is an ORF, and what it does is uncertain. This CDR3 is 14 amino acids long. J gave up 4 bases and V 6 bases, and 9 bases lay outside the gene matches. CDR3 region: CASSSPRTGYEQYF. DNA for the CDR3: TGCGCCAGCAGCTCTCCACGGACAGGATACGAGCAGTACTTC.

This clonotype was observed many times. The rearrangement links TRBV2 to TRBJ1-4, with D possibly being TRBD1 (6 bases). V lost 6 bases, J lost 6 bases, and 14 bases lay in between. Germline CDR1 and CDR2: SNHLY and FYNNEI. The CDR3 is 14 amino acids. This chain's CDR3 is CASRAGRGDEKLFF. CDR3 sequence (DNA): TGTGCCAGCAGGGCAGGGAGGGGGGATGAAAAACTGTTTTTT.

This clonotype was detected a few times. The chain has TRBV4-2 and TRBJ1-5, with D possibly TRBD1 on 6 matching bases. CDR3 length equals 15 residues. Germline V gene data show CDR1 as LGHNA and CDR2 as YNFKEQ. Trimming took off 0 bases at V and 7 bases at J, with 13 bases between the two ends. The CDR3 spells CASSQDRTVRQPQHF. The CDR3 region has the DNA TGTGCCAGCAGCCAAGATCGGACAGTGAGGCAGCCCCAGCATTTT.

This clonotype has at least ten counts. This chain connects TRBV25-1 to TRBJ1-2; possibly TRBD1 for D (6 bases). Per germline, CDR1 MGHDK and CDR2 SYGVNS. This CDR3 is built from 15 residues. V lost 6 bases, J lost 3 bases, and 17 bases lay in between. The CDR3 DNA follows: TGTGCCAGCAGACCCACGAGGACAGATGACTATGGCTACACCTTC. This sequence encodes CASRPTRTDDYGYTF.

The chain carries TRBV9 and TRBJ2-7; D may be TRBD1 (6 bases). Per germline, CDR1 SGDLS and CDR2 YYNGEE. This CDR3 contains 17 residues. Deletions cut 4 bases from V and 6 bases from J, with 26 bases between. CDR3 region: CASSTEGRGNFRVEQYF. The CDR3 DNA is TGTGCCAGCAGCACTGAGGGCAGGGGTAATTTTCGGGTCGAGCAGTACTTC.

V is TRBV14 and J is TRBJ2-3, with D possibly TRBD2 on 6 matching bases. The V end was cut by 0 bases, the J end by 4 bases, with 8 bases between. The CDR3 has 14 amino acids. Germline assignment: CDR1 SGHDN and CDR2 FVKESK. The CDR3: CASSQDSGADTQYF. As DNA, the CDR3 is TGTGCCAGCAGCCAAGATTCGGGGGCAGATACGCAGTATTTT. The whole variable domain, filled in from reference TRBV14 and TRBJ2-3, reads EAGVTQFPSHSVIEKGQTVTLRCDPISGHDNLYWYRRVMGKEIKFLLHFVKESKQDESGMPNNRFLAERTGGTYSTLKVQPAELEDSGVYFCASSQDSGADTQYFGPGTRLTVL.

This clonotype was seen only a few times. The chain carries TRBV24-1 and TRBJ2-7; D is ambiguous. Trimming stripped 1 base from V and 1 base from J, with 4 bases between. Per germline, CDR1 KGHDR and CDR2 SFDVKD. This CDR3 spans 13 amino acids. DNA of the CDR3: TGTGCCACCAGTGATTTTCCGTCCTACGAGCAGTACTTC. Protein product: CATSDFPSYEQYF.

A few counts support this clonotype. This rearrangement joins TRBV28 to TRBJ2-6, with D perhaps matching TRBD1 (5 bases). Trimming cost V 8 bases and J 4 bases, with 15 bases left between them. The CDR3 has 15 amino acids. Germline lookup yields CDR1 MDHEN and CDR2 SYDVKM. CDR3 in amino acids: CASLGAGAGANVLTF. The CDR3 DNA sequence: TGTGCCAGCCTAGGGGCTGGAGCGGGGGCCAACGTCCTGACTTTC.

This clonotype was seen a handful of times. The genes are TRBV6-2 or TRBV6-3 and TRBJ1-2; TRBD1 is a possible D gene (6 bases). The CDR3 totals 17 residues. Per the germline V gene, CDR1 is MNHEY and CDR2 is SVGEGT. Trimming left V 2 bases short and J 6 bases short, with 22 bases between. The CDR3 region has the DNA TGTGCCAGCAGTTACCCCATCGAGACAGGAACGTTGAATGGCTACACCTTC. This sequence encodes CASSYPIETGTLNGYTF.

This clonotype was recorded a few times. The chain couples TRBV30 to TRBJ2-5; possibly TRBD1 for D (6 bases). Germline V CDR1 and CDR2: GTSNPN, SVGIG (reference sequence). The CDR3 totals 14 residues. Trimming shortened V by 1 base and J by 6 bases, and 15 bases separated the two germline ends. CDR3 sequence: CAWSGQAVRQTQYF. The CDR3 DNA reads TGTGCCTGGAGTGGACAGGCGGTGCGTCAGACCCAGTACTTC.

This clonotype was counted a few times. V usage is TRBV18 and J usage is TRBJ2-7; 7 nucleotides line up with TRBD1. The CDR3 is 14 residues long. Germline V CDR1 and CDR2: KGHSH, LQKENI. Losses at the gene ends were 2 bases for V and 7 bases for J; bases not matched to a gene: 8. The CDR3 coding sequence is TGTGCCAGCTCACCAATGGGAACAGGGGTAGAGCAGTACTTC. Protein product: CASSPMGTGVEQYF.

This chain joins TRBV11-1 and TRBJ2-2; D is perhaps TRBD1 or TRBD2 (5 bases each). Germline V gives CDR1 SGHAT, CDR2 FQDESV (reference sequence). The CDR3 spans 15 residues. V lost 1 base and J 6 bases, leaving 12 bases between the germline ends. The chain's CDR3 is CASSLVGEQAGELFF. In DNA form, the CDR3 reads TGTGCCAGCAGCTTAGTGGGAGAACAGGCCGGGGAGCTGTTTTTT.

The chain is built from TRBV14 and TRBJ1-1; D call uncertain. The V end was cut by 4 bases, the J end by 2 bases, with 5 bases between. This CDR3 has 12 amino acids. CDR1 SGHDN and CDR2 FVKESK come from the germline V gene. The chain's CDR3 is CASSPENTEAFF. CDR3 coding DNA: TGTGCCAGCAGCCCCGAAAACACTGAAGCTTTCTTT.

This clonotype has a count of ten or more. The gene calls are TRBV28 and TRBJ2-3, with 8 bases aligning to TRBD2. The germline CDR1 and CDR2 sequences are MDHEN and SYDVKM. J was trimmed by 1 base and V by 7 bases; bases with no gene match: 7. This CDR3 is 15 amino acids long. CDR3 sequence (DNA): TGTGCCAGCACCCTTAGCGGGGCCGGCACAGATACGCAGTATTTT. It yields the protein CASTLSGAGTDTQYF. The full variable domain, rest sourced from reference TRBV28 and TRBJ2-3, is DVKVTQSSRYLVKRTGEKVFLECVQDMDHENMFWYRQDPGLGLRLIYFSYDVKMKEKGDIPEGYSVSREKKERFSLILESASTNQTSMYLCASTLSGAGTDTQYFGPGTRLTVL.

This clonotype was seen at least ten times. CDR3 amino acids: CASRPAGGELFF. The CDR3 nucleotides are TGTGCCAGCCGTCCCGCCGGCGGGGAGCTGTTTTTT. V is TRBV7-9 and J is TRBJ2-2; D unresolved. Germline CDR1 SEHNR, CDR2 FQNEAQ (reference sequence). The CDR3 covers 12 residues. Deletions cut 8 bases from V and 7 bases from J, with 11 bases between.

This clonotype showed up just a few times. This chain links TRBV6-5 with TRBJ2-2; maybe TRBD1 (5 bases). CDR1 is MNHEY, CDR2 SVGAGI, per germline. The CDR3 contains 14 residues. The V end was cut by 5 bases, the J end by 4 bases, with 11 bases between. CDR3 residues: CASSMAGSTGELFF. CDR3 nucleotide sequence: TGTGCCAGCAGTATGGCAGGGTCCACCGGGGAGCTGTTTTTT.

V and J are TRBV15 and TRBJ2-2, with TRBD2 matching 12 bases. The germline gives CDR1 LNHNV, CDR2 YYDKDF (reference sequence). CDR3 length equals 18 residues. With V trimmed by 3 bases and J by 6 bases, 11 bases remained unmatched. This chain's CDR3 is CATSRNPLGTSGPGELFF. In nucleotides, the CDR3 is TGTGCCACCAGCAGGAATCCCCTCGGGACTAGCGGGCCCGGGGAGCTGTTTTTT.

This clonotype occurred many times. V is TRBV7-2 and J is TRBJ2-7, with TRBD2 as a possible D gene (6 bases). CDR1 and CDR2 (germline): SGHTA, FQGNSA. Trimming took off 0 bases at V and 5 bases at J, with 11 bases between the two ends. The CDR3 spans 14 residues. Here the CDR3 reads CASSLAGSAHEQYF. The CDR3 bases are TGTGCCAGCAGCTTAGCCGGGAGCGCCCACGAGCAGTACTTC.

The rearrangement joins TRBV28 to TRBJ2-5, with TRBD2 as a possible D gene (6 bases). The CDR3 covers 13 residues. CDR1 is MDHEN and CDR2 is SYDVKM in the germline V gene. V lost 9 bases and J lost 0, with 11 bases in between. The CDR3 loop reads CASSGLDQETQYF. The CDR3 DNA reads TGTGCCAGTAGCGGCCTTGACCAAGAGACCCAGTACTTC.

This clonotype was counted ten times or more. The rearrangement links TRBV6-2 or TRBV6-3 to TRBJ1-2; 9 nucleotides align to TRBD1. V was pared by 8 bases and J by 0 bases, with 4 bases of the junction left unmatched. Germline-derived CDR1 and CDR2 are MNHEY and SVGEGT. CDR3 length equals 14 residues. The CDR3 DNA is TGTGCCAGCGTGGGACAGGGACCTAACTATGGCTACACCTTC. Translation gives CASVGQGPNYGYTF.

This chain joins TRBV5-5 and TRBJ2-2; 11 bases match TRBD2. The CDR3 covers 17 residues. CDR1 SGHKS and CDR2 YYEKEE come from the germline V gene (reference sequence). The trim removed 4 bases at V and 2 bases at J, leaving 7 bases unmatched. CDR3 loop: CASSPLSGRVNTGELFF. The CDR3 coding sequence is TGTGCCAGCAGCCCGCTTAGCGGGAGGGTTAACACCGGGGAGCTGTTTTTT.